The source of this TCR beta chain is a study of blood T cell repertoires in COVID-19. As for the study in general: Acute and convalescent COVID-19 samples came from the United States, Italy and Spain. PBMCs, B-cell-depleted T cells, or T cells provided the cDNA or gDNA that made up the material.

Germline V gives CDR1 SGHNT, CDR2 YYREEE (reference sequence). The ends were cut back, 5 bases at V and 5 bases at J, with 10 bases in the middle. The CDR3 sequence is 12 residues long. As handled by the study authors: Scientists estimated how many nucleated cells there were by amplifying reference gene primers. Only in-frame clones appear in the TCRdb table, and some are missing; sequencing was by immunoSEQ multiplex PCR. The D gene and trimming were derived from the DNA, and the V and J assignments and clone size from that table. The sample includes about 380,000 clones, 75% to 90% of them seen just once.

The receptor comes from a young woman with acute or convalescent COVID-19. The specimen sequenced was peripheral blood. J is TRBJ1-1 and V is TRBV5-4; D gene uncertain. This CDR3 is CASSSGGTEAFF. CDR3 bases: TGTGCCAGCAGTTCCGGCGGAACTGAAGCTTTCTTT.